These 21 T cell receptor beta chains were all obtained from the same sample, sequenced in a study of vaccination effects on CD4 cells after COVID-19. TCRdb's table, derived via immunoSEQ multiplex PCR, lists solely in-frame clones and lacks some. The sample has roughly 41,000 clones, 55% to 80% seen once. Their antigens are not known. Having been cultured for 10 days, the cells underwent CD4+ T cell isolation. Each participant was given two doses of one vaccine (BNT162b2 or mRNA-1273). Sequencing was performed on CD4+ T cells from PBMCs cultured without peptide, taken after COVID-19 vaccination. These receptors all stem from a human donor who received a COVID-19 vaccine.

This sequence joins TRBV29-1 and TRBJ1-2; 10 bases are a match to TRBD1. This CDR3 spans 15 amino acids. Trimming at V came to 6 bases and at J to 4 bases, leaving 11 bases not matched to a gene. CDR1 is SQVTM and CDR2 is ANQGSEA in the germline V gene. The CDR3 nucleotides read TGCAGCGTGAGGTCGGGACAGGGGTCCGGCTATGGCTACACCTTC. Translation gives CSVRSGQGSGYGYTF.

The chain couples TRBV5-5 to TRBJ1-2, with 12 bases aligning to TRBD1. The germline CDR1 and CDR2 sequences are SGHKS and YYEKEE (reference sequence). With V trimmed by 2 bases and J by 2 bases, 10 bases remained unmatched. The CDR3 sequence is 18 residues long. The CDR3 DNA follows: TGTGCCAGCAGCTTCACTCCCGGGACAGGGGGCGAAAACTATGGCTACACCTTC. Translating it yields CASSFTPGTGGENYGYTF.

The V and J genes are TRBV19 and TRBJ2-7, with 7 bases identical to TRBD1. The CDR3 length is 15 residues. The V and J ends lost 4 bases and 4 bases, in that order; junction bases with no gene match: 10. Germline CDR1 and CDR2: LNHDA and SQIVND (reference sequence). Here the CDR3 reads CASSRNYGTAYEQYF. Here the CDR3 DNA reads TGTGCCAGTAGTAGAAACTACGGGACAGCATACGAGCAGTACTTC.

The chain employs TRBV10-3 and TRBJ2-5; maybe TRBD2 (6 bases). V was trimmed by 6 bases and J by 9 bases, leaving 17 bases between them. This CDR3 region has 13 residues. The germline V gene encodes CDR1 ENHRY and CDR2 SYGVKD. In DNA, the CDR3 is TGTGCCATCAGCCTAGGGGAGGTTATGGCCCAGTACTTC. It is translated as CAISLGEVMAQYF.

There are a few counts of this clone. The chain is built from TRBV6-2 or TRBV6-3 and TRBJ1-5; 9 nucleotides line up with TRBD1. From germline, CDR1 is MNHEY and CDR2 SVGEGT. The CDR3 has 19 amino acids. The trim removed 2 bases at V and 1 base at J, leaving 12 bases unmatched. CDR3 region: CASSYTGTGRGGSNQPQHF. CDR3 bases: TGTGCCAGCAGTTACACTGGGACAGGGAGAGGAGGGAGCAATCAGCCCCAGCATTTT.

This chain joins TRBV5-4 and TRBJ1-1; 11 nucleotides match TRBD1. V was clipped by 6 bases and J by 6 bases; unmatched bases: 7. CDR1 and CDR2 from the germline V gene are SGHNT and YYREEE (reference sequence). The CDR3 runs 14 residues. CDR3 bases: TGTGCCAGCACCGCGCGGGGACAGGGGGCTGAAGCTTTCTTT. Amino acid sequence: CASTARGQGAEAFF. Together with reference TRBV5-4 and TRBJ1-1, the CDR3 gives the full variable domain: ETGVTQSPTHLIKTRGQQVTLRCSSQSGHNTVSWYQQALGQGPQFIFQYYREEENGRGNFPPRFSGLQFPNYSSELNVNALELDDSALYLCASTARGQGAEAFFGQGTRLTVV.

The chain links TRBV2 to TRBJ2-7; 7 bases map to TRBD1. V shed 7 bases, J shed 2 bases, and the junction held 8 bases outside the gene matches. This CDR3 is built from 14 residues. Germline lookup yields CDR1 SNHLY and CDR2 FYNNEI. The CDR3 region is CASTPPGQTYEQYF. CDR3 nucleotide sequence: TGTGCCAGCACACCGCCGGGACAGACCTACGAGCAGTACTTC. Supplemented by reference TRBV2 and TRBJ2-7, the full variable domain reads EPEVTQTPSHQVTQMGQEVILRCVPISNHLYFYWYRQILGQKVEFLVSFYNNEISEKSEIFDDQFSVERPDGSNFTLKIRSTKLEDSAMYFCASTPPGQTYEQYFGPGTRLTVT.

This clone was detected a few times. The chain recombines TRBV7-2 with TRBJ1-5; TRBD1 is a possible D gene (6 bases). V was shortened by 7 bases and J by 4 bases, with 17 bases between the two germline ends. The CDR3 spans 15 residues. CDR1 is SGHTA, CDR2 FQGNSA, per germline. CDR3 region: CASTLTVGANQPQHF. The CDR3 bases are TGTGCCAGCACTTTAACAGTGGGGGCTAATCAGCCCCAGCATTTT.

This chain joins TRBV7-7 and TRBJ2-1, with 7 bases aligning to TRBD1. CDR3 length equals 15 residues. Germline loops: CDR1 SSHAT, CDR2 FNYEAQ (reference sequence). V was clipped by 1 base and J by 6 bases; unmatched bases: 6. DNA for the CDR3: TGTGCCAGCAGCTTAGGGGACACAGGGGTCAATGAGCAGTTCTTC. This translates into CASSLGDTGVNEQFF.

The CDR3, as DNA: TGTGCCAGCAGCTCGCTTGGATGGCGGACTATGAACACCAATGAGCAGTTCTTC. Amino acids: CASSSLGWRTMNTNEQFF. V gene TRBV11-2 combines with J gene TRBJ2-1; a weak D match, TRBD2 (6 bases). CDR1 SGHAT and CDR2 FQNNGV come from the germline V gene. The CDR3 totals 18 residues. V lost 4 bases and J lost 6, with 25 bases in between.

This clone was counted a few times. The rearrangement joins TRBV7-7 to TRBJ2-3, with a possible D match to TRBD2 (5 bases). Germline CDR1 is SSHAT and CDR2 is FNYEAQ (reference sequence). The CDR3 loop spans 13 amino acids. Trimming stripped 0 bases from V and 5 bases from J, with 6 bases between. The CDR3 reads CASSLARGDTQYF. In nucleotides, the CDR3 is TGTGCCAGCAGCTTAGCACGGGGAGATACGCAGTATTTT. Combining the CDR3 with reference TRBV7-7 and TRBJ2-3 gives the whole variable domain GAGVSQSPRYKVTKRGQDVTLRCDPISSHATLYWYQQALGQGPEFLTYFNYEAQPDKSGLPSDRFSAERPEGSISTLTIQRTEQRDSAMYRCASSLARGDTQYFGPGTRLTVL.

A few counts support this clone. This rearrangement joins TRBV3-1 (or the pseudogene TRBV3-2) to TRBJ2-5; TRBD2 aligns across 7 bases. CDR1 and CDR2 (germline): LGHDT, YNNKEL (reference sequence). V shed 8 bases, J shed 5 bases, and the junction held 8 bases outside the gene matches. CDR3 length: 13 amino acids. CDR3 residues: CASSTSAAETQYF. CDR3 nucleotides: TGTGCCAGCTCTACTAGCGCAGCGGAGACCCAGTACTTC.

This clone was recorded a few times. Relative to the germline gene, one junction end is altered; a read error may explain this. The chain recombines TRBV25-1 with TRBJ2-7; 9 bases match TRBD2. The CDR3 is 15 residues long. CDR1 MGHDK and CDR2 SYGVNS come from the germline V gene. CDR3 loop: CASSEPGTSSHEQYF. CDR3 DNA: TGTGCCAGCAGTGAACCCGGGACTAGCTCCCACGAGCAGTACTTC.

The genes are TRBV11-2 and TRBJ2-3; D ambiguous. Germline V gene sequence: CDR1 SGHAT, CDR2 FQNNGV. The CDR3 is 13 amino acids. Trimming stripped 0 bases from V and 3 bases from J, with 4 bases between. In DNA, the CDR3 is TGTGCCAGCAGCTTAGATGGGACAGATACGCAGTATTTT. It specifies CASSLDGTDTQYF.

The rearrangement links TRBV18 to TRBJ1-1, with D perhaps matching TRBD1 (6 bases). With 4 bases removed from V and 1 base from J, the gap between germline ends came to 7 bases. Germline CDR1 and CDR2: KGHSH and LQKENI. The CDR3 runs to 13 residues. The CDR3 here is CASSLDRNTEAFF. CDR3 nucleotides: TGTGCCAGCTCACTGGACAGGAACACTGAAGCTTTCTTT.

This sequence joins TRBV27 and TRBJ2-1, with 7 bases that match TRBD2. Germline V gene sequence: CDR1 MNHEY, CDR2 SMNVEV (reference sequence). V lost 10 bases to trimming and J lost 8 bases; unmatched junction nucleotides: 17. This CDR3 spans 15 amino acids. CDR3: CATAPLVAGAYEQFF. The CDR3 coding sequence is TGTGCCACCGCCCCTCTCGTGGCGGGAGCATATGAGCAGTTCTTC.

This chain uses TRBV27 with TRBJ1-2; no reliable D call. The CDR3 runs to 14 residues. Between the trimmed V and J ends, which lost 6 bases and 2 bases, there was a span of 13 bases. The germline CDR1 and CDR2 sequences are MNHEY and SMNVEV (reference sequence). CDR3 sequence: CASRPPGDNYGYTF. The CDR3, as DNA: TGTGCCAGCAGGCCCCCGGGAGACAACTATGGCTACACCTTC.

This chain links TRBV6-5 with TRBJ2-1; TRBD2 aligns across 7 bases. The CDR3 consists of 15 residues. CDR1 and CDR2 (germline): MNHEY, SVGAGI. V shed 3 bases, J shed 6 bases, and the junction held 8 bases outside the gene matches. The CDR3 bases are TGTGCCAGCAGTTATGAGTCTAGCGGACTCAATGAGCAGTTCTTC. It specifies CASSYESSGLNEQFF.

CDR3 region: CASRPGGRAETQYF. CDR3 DNA: TGTGCCAGTAGGCCCGGCGGGCGGGCAGAGACCCAGTACTTC. The V call is TRBV19, the J call TRBJ2-5, with D tentatively TRBD2 (5 bases). Trimming took off 6 bases at V and 4 bases at J, with 15 bases between the two ends. In germline, CDR1 is LNHDA, CDR2 SQIVND (reference sequence). CDR3 length: 14 amino acids.

CDR3 sequence (DNA): TGTGCCAGTAGTACAAGCGGGGTGGATACGCAGTATTTT. As protein: CASSTSGVDTQYF. The V and J genes are TRBV19 and TRBJ2-3; 7 bases align to TRBD2. The germline CDR1 and CDR2 sequences are LNHDA and SQIVND (reference sequence). The ends lost 4 bases at V and 6 bases at J; junction bases unmatched: 4. CDR3 length: 13 residues.

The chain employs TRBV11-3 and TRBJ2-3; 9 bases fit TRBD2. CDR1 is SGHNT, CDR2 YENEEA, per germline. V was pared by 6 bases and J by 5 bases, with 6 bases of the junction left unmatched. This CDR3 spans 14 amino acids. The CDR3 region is CASSSGSNKDTQYF. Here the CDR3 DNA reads TGTGCCAGCAGTAGCGGGAGTAATAAAGATACGCAGTATTTT.